The rows below give T cell receptor beta chains drawn from one sample of a study of response to subunit inactivated influenza vaccine. Via MiXCR, TCRdb re-called the RT-PCR reads, giving one row per CDR3 protein. The data show about 780,000 distinct CDR3 sequences, with about 18% seen just once and approximately 10% held by the top ten. Sequenced material: PBMCs from blood, taken more than 4 days after vaccination. Every receptor here comes from a man aged 50-60 years who received an inactivated influenza vaccine. CDR3s include the opening cysteine and the closing phenylalanine or tryptophan. D genes are given only for firm matches. Clone size is stated in some rows and not others, as once, few, many or a class when expanded.

>TRBV20-1|TRBD2|TRBJ2-3|-
CSATSGREGTDTQYF
TGCAGTGCTACTAGCGGGAGGGAAGGCACAGATACGCAGTATTTT
>TRBV20-1|TRBD1|TRBJ1-1|-
CSARGHRGNTEAFF
TGCAGTGCTCGCGGGCACAGGGGGAACACTGAAGCTTTCTTT
>TRBV6-1|-|TRBJ1-2|few
CASSPLGEGYGYTF
TGTGCCAGCAGTCCTTTAGGGGAGGGCTATGGCTACACCTTC
>TRBV15|TRBD2|TRBJ2-7|-
CATSRVAGGPNEEQYF
TGTGCCACCAGCAGAGTTGCGGGAGGGCCAAACGAGGAGCAGTACTTC
>TRBV7-2|-|TRBJ2-1|many
CASSLATSLYNEQFF
TGTGCCAGCAGCTTAGCGACAAGTTTGTACAATGAGCAGTTCTTC
>TRBV12-3/TRBV12-4|-|TRBJ1-5|few
CASSSRESRQPQHF
TGTGCCAGCAGCTCAAGAGAGAGTAGGCAGCCCCAGCATTTT
>TRBV10-3|TRBD2|TRBJ2-3|-
CAISRTSGRQQTSTDTQYF
TGTGCCATCAGCCGGACTAGCGGGAGGCAACAAACTAGCACAGATACGCAGTATTTT
>TRBV20-1|TRBD1|TRBJ2-2|few
CSGQGGDTGELFF
TGCAGTGGACAGGGGGGGGACACCGGGGAGCTGTTTTTT
>TRBV5-1|TRBD1|TRBJ2-5|few
CASSLERGLRETQYF
TGCGCCAGCAGCCTGGAGAGGGGGCTGCGAGAGACCCAGTACTTC
>TRBV7-9|-|TRBJ2-3|few
CASSTGGGTSDTQYF
TGTGCCAGCAGCACGGGTGGAGGTACTTCAGATACGCAGTATTTT
>TRBV7-3|TRBD1|TRBJ2-3|many
CASSATGASTDTQYF
TGTGCCAGCAGCGCAACAGGGGCTAGCACAGATACGCAGTATTTT
>TRBV5-6|TRBD1|TRBJ2-2|few
CASSWRDREAGELFF
TGTGCCAGCAGCTGGCGGGACAGGGAGGCCGGGGAGCTGTTTTTT
>TRBV29-1|-|TRBJ2-5|-
CSVFGETQYF
TGCAGCGTCTTTGGGGAGACCCAGTACTTC
>TRBV27|-|TRBJ2-3|few
CASSPYPADTDTQYF
TGTGCCAGCAGTCCATACCCCGCTGACACAGATACGCAGTATTTT
>TRBV28|-|TRBJ2-7|many
CASGGGSLVREQYF
TGTGCCAGCGGTGGGGGCAGCTTAGTACGCGAGCAGTACTTC
>TRBV6-2/TRBV6-3|TRBD1|TRBJ1-6|-
CASSPRDSSPLHF
TGTGCCAGCAGCCCTCGGGACAGTTCGCCCCTCCACTTT
>TRBV2|-|TRBJ1-2|few
CASLANRGNYGYTF
TGTGCCAGCTTAGCCAACCGGGGAAACTATGGCTACACCTTC
>TRBV5-4|TRBD1|TRBJ1-1|few
CASSLAPYTDRGHRTTTEAFF
TGTGCCAGCAGCTTGGCTCCGTATACGGACAGGGGGCACCGAACGACCACTGAAGCTTTCTTT
>TRBV28|-|TRBJ2-3|-
CASSLRDAAIGPTTQYF
TGTGCCAGCAGTTTACGGGACGCCGCCATTGGCCCCACTACGCAGTATTTT
>TRBV15|-|TRBJ2-1|few
CATSRVGRSSYNEQFF
TGTGCCACCAGCAGAGTTGGTCGGAGCTCCTACAATGAGCAGTTCTTC
>TRBV7-2|TRBD2|TRBJ2-7|-
CASSLVGGYNSYEQYF
TGTGCCAGCAGCTTAGTCGGGGGGTACAACTCCTACGAGCAGTACTTC
>TRBV12-3/TRBV12-4|TRBD2|TRBJ2-1|-
CASSNSGVSGNEQFF
TGTGCCAGCAGTAATAGCGGGGTATCCGGGAATGAGCAGTTCTTC
>TRBV12-3/TRBV12-4|-|TRBJ1-5|-
CASSLFTGNQPQHF
TGTGCCAGCAGTTTGTTTACGGGCAATCAGCCCCAGCATTTT
>TRBV20-1|TRBD1|TRBJ1-6|few
CSAREPGGYSPLHF
TGCAGTGCTAGAGAACCAGGGGGTTATTCACCCCTCCACTTT
>TRBV7-9|-|TRBJ1-1|few
CASSQDLWTEEEAFF
TGTGCCAGCAGCCAAGATTTATGGACGGAGGAAGAAGCTTTCTTT
>TRBV12-3/TRBV12-4|-|TRBJ2-7|-
CASSLVATSSYEQYF
TGTGCCAGCAGTTTAGTCGCAACCAGCTCCTACGAGCAGTACTTC
>TRBV20-1|-|TRBJ2-3|many
CSARSQGDTQYF
TGCAGTGCTAGAAGCCAGGGAGATACGCAGTATTTT
>TRBV6-1|-|TRBJ2-1|-
CASSVSLPVGEQFF
TGTGCCAGCAGTGTGAGCCTACCCGTGGGTGAGCAGTTCTTC
>TRBV10-3|TRBD1|TRBJ1-2|-
CAISVDRGRNYGYTF
TGTGCCATCAGTGTCGACAGGGGGCGAAATTATGGCTACACCTTC
>TRBV4-3|TRBD1|TRBJ1-2|few
CASSRGTGDWYGYTF
TGCGCCAGCAGCCGGGGGACAGGGGATTGGTATGGCTACACCTTC
>TRBV9|-|TRBJ1-2|-
CASSVGAGSNYGYTF
TGTGCCAGCAGCGTAGGTGCTGGGAGTAACTATGGCTACACCTTC
>TRBV12-3/TRBV12-4|TRBD2|TRBJ2-7|few
CASTQWGLVGDYEQYF
TGTGCCAGCACCCAGTGGGGACTAGTAGGGGACTACGAGCAGTACTTC
>TRBV11-2|TRBD2|TRBJ2-3|-
CASSPGGVRRHSTDTQYF
TGTGCCAGCAGCCCCGGGGGGGTCCGACGTCATAGCACAGATACGCAGTATTTT